This TCR beta chain appears in the sequencing data of a study of Graves' ophthalmopathy and Graves' hyperthyroidism. Findings of the study overall: Sensitivity reached approximately 71% and specificity around 76% when the model predicted ophthalmopathy progression. Ophthalmopathy and stable hyperthyroidism were discriminated by a 13-signature model, with around 88% sensitivity and 81.08% specificity. Blood contained most expanded thyroid clonotypes exceeding 0.001 frequency.

Germline CDR1 reads SGHVS; CDR2 reads FQNEAQ. Trimming at V came to 3 bases and at J to 5 bases, leaving 7 bases not matched to a gene. This CDR3 region has 15 residues. This clonotype was counted ten times or more. Antigen unknown. Amplification of TCR beta CDR3 regions used RNA transcripts. The library came from an HTBI-primed first-round RT-PCR and a second-round multiplex PCR. TCRdb passed the multiplex PCR reads through MiXCR, listing each CDR3 protein once. The sample contains 900,000 to 1,200,000 distinct CDR3 sequences, about 40% of which appear only once. Other autoimmune diseases, uncontrolled infections, pregnancy or lactation led to the exclusion of patients.

Sequenced sample: peripheral blood or thyroid tissue (not recorded which). The receptor was isolated from an adult man with Graves' hyperthyroidism. This chain joins TRBV7-8 and TRBJ2-5, with TRBD1 matching over 9 bases. The CDR3 is CASSFSGTGLETQYF. The CDR3 coding sequence is TGTGCCAGCAGCTTTTCCGGGACAGGGCTGGAGACCCAGTACTTC.